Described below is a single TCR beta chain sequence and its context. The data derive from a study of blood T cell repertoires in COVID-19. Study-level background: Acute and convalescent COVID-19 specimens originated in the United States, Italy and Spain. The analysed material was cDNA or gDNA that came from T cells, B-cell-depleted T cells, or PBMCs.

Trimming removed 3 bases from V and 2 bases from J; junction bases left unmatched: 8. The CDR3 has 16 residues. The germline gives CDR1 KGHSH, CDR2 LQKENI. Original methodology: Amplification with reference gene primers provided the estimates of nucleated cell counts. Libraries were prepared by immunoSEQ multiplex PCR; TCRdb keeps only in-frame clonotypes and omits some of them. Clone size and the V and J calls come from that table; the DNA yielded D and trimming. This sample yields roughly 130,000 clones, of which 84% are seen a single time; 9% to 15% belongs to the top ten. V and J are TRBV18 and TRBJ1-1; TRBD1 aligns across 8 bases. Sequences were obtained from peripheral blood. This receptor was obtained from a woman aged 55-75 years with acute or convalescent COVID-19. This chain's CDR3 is CASSPLGRGRNTEAFF. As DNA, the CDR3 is TGTGCCAGCTCACCCCTAGGCAGGGGGCGAAACACTGAAGCTTTCTTT.